A selection of T cell receptor beta chains follows, all from one sample in a study of blood T cell repertoires in COVID-19. Using immunoSEQ multiplex PCR, the repertoire was profiled, and TCRdb retains in-frame clones only, with some absent. The top ten hold roughly 4.8% of the sample, which has about 160,000 clones, 85% to 95% seen once. The source material was peripheral blood. The receptors were gathered from a woman aged 45-65 years with acute or convalescent COVID-19. Both conserved end residues are part of each CDR3. The order of the fields is CDR3 DNA, CDR3 protein, D gene, J gene, clone size, V gene. D genes are given only for firm matches. Not every row has a clone size; where given, it reads once, few, many or a size class.

TGCGCCAGCAGCCAGAGGGCGGGGGGGACCTACGAGCAGTACTTC | CASSQRAGGTYEQYF | TRBD2 | TRBJ2-7 | - | TRBV4-1
TGTGCCAGCAGCTTAGACGGAGTCTATGGCTACACCTTC | CASSLDGVYGYTF | - | TRBJ1-2 | once | TRBV7-9
TGTGCCAGCCAGGACAGATCTAATGAAAAACTGTTTTTT | CASQDRSNEKLFF | - | TRBJ1-4 | - | TRBV10-3
TGTGCCAGCAGTTACGTTGCCTTACAGGGTCATGGCTACACCTTC | CASSYVALQGHGYTF | - | TRBJ1-2 | - | TRBV28
TGTGCCAGCTCACCACACAAACTAGCGGGAGCCAGCTACGAGCAGTACTTC | CASSPHKLAGASYEQYF | TRBD2 | TRBJ2-7 | - | TRBV18
TGTGCCAGCAGTTTAAACTTAATCACAGATACGCAGTATTTT | CASSLNLITDTQYF | - | TRBJ2-3 | - | TRBV27
TGTGCCAGCAGCCTCCCCGGGGAAGAGACCCAGTACTTC | CASSLPGEETQYF | - | TRBJ2-5 | - | TRBV13
TGTGCCAGCAGCTTAAATGGACTTTCCTACGAGCAGTACTTC | CASSLNGLSYEQYF | - | TRBJ2-7 | - | TRBV7-2
TGTGCCAGCTCACCAGGCAGGACAGGGCGATCCAATCAGCCCCAGCATTTT | CASSPGRTGRSNQPQHF | TRBD1 | TRBJ1-5 | - | TRBV18
TGTGCCACCAGTGACTGGACAGGCGAAGGCTACACCTTC | CATSDWTGEGYTF | TRBD1 | TRBJ1-2 | - | TRBV24-1
TGCGCCAGCAACGGGGGGGGCTCTGGGGCCAACGTCCTGACTTTC | CASNGGGSGANVLTF | TRBD2 | TRBJ2-6 | once | TRBV10-2
TGTGCCACCAGCAGAGATCTTACGGACACTGAAGCTTTCTTT | CATSRDLTDTEAFF | - | TRBJ1-1 | - | TRBV15